The sequence of this TCR beta chain was determined in a study of identical twins' blood T cells. Study overall: About six alpha and six beta libraries together yielded tens of millions of reads.

TCRdb reprocessed the 5' RACE reads via MiXCR and lists one record per CDR3 protein. The sample includes fewer than 450,000 distinct CDR3 sequences, 28% of them seen just once. Turning to this clonotype: The antigen remains unidentified.

All three twin pairs grew up together with likely shared infections and vaccines. Study results and caveats: Even for out-of-frame TCRbeta, twins reportedly shared V gene usage much more than unrelated donors.

The receptor was isolated from a woman aged 18-50 years in good health. The source material was PBMCs.

CDR3 nucleotides: TGTGCCAGTCACAGGGTGGCGGGCACTGAAGCTTTCTTT. It yields the protein CASHRVAGTEAFF. The genes are TRBV6-5 and TRBJ1-1; the D gene is possibly TRBD1 (6 bases). V was cut by 9 bases and J by 4 bases, with 15 bases left in between. CDR1 is MNHEY, CDR2 SVGAGI, per germline. The CDR3 spans 13 residues.